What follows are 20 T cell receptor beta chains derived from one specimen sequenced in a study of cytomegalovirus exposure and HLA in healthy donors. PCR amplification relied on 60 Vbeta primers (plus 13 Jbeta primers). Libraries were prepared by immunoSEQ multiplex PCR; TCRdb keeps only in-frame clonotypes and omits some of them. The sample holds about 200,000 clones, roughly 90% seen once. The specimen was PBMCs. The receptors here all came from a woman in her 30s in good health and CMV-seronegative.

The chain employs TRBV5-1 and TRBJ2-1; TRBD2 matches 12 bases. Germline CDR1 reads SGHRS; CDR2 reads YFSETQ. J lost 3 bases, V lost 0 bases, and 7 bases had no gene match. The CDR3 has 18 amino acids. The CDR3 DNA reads TGCGCCAGCAGCTTGGTTCGACTAGCGGGAGAGCTCTACAATGAGCAGTTCTTC. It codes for CASSLVRLAGELYNEQFF.

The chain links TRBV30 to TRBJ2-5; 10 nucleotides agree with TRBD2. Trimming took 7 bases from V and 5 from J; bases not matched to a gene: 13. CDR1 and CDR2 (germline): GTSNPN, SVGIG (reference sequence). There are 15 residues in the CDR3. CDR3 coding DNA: TGTGCCTCCTCGCCGGGACTAGCGTTTGTCGAGACCCAGTACTTC. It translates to CASSPGLAFVETQYF.

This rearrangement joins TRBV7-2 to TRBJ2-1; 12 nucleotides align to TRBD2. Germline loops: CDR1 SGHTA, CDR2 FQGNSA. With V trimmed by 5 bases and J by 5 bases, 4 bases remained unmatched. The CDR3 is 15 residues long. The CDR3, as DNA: TGTGCCAGCAGCCTCTGGACTAGCGGGAACAATGAGCAGTTCTTC. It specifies CASSLWTSGNNEQFF. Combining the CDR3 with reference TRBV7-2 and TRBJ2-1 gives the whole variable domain GAGVSQSPSNKVTEKGKDVELRCDPISGHTALYWYRQSLGQGLEFLIYFQGNSAPDKSGLPSDRFSAERTGGSVSTLTIQRTQQEDSAVYLCASSLWTSGNNEQFFGPGTRLTVL.

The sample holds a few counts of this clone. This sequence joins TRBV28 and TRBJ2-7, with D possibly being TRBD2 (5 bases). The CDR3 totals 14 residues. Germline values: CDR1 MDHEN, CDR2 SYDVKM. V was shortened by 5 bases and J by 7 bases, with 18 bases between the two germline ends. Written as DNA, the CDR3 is TGTGCCAGCAGTCTGCCAGGAGTTTCGGGAGAGCAGTACTTC. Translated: CASSLPGVSGEQYF.

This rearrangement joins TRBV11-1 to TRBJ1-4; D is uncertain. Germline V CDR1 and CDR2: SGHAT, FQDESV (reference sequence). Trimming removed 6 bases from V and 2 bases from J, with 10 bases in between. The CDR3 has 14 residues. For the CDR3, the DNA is TGTGCCAGCAGACCAGGAACGACTAATGAAAAACTGTTTTTT. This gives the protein CASRPGTTNEKLFF.

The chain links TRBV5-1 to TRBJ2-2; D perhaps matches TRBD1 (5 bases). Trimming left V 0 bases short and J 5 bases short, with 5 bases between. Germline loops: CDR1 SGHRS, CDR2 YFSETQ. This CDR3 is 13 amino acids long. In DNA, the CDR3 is TGCGCCAGCAGCTTGGACAGGACCGGGGAGCTGTTTTTT. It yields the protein CASSLDRTGELFF. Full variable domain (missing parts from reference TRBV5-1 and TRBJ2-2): KAGVTQTPRYLIKTRGQQVTLSCSPISGHRSVSWYQQTPGQGLQFLFEYFSETQRNKGNFPGRFSGRQFSNSRSEMNVSTLELGDSALYLCASSLDRTGELFFGEGSRLTVL.

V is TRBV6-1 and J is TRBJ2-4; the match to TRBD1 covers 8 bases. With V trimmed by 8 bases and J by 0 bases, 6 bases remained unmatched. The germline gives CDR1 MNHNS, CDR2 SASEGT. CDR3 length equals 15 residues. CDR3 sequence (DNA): TGTGCCAGCCTCGACAGGGGTCTAGCCAAAAACATTCAGTACTTC. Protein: CASLDRGLAKNIQYF.

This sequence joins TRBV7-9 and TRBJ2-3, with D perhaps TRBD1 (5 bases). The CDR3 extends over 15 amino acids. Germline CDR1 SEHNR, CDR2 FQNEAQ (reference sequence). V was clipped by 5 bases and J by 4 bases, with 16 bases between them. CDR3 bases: TGTGCCAGCAGCCCCCAGGGAATTGGGTCAGATACGCAGTATTTT. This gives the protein CASSPQGIGSDTQYF.

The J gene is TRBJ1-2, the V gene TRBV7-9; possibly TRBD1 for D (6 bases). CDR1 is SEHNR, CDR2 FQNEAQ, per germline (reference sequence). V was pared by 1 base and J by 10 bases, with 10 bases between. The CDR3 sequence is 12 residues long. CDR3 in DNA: TGTGCCAGCAGCTTAGTACAGGGCGCCTACACCTTC. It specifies CASSLVQGAYTF.

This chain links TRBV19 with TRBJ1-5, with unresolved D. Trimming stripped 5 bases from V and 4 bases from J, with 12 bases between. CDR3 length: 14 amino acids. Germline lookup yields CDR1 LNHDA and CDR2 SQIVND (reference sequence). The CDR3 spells CASSPSSRNQPQHF. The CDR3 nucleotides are TGTGCCAGTAGTCCCTCTTCGCGGAATCAGCCCCAGCATTTT.

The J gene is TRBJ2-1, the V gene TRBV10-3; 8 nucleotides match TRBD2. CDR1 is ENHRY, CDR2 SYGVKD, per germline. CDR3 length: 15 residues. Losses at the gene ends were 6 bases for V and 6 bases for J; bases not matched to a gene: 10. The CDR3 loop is CAISTGTSRFNEQFF. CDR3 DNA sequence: TGTGCCATCAGCACCGGGACTAGTCGGTTCAATGAGCAGTTCTTC.

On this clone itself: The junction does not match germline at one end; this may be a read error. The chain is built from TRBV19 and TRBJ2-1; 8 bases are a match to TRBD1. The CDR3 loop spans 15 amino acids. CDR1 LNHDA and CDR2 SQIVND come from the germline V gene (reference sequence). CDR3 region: CTSSIDRGNGNEQFF. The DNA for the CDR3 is TGTACCAGTAGTATAGACAGGGGAAATGGCAATGAGCAGTTCTTC.

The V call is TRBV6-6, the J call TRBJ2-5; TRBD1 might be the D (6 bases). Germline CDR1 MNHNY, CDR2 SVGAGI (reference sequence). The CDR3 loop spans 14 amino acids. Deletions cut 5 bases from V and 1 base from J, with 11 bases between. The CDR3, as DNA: TGTGCCAGCAGTACCCCGGACAGCCAAGAGACCCAGTACTTC. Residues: CASSTPDSQETQYF.

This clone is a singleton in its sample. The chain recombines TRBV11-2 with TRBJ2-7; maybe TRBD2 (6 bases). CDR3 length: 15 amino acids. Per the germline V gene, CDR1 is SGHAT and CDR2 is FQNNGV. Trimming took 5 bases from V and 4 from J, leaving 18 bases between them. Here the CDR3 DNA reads TGTGCCAGCAGCCCCTCCGGGTGGGGGAGGTACGAGCAGTACTTC. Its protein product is CASSPSGWGRYEQYF.

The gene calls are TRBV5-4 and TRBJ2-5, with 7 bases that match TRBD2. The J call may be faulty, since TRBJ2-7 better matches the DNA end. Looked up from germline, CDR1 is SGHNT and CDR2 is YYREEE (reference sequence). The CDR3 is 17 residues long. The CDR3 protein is CASSSGGGGISSYEQYF. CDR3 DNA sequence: TGTGCCAGCAGCTCTGGCGGGGGAGGAATAAGCTCCTACGAGCAGTACTTC.

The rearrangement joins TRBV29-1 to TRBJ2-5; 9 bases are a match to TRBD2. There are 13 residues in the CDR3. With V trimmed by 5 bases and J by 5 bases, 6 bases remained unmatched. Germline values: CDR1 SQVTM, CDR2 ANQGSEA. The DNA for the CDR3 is TGCAGCGTTTCTAGCGGGATTGGGGAGACCCAGTACTTC. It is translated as CSVSSGIGETQYF. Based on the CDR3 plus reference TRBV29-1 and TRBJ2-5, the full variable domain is SAVISQKPSRDICQRGTSLTIQCQVDSQVTMMFWYRQQPGQSLTLIATANQGSEATYESGFVIDKFPISRPNLTFSTLTVSNMSPEDSSIYLCSVSSGIGETQYFGPGTRLLVL.

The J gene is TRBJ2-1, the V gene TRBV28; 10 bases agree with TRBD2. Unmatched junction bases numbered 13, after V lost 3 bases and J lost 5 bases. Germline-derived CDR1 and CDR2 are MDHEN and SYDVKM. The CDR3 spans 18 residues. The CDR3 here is CASSFRLAGLNYHNEQFF. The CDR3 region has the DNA TGTGCCAGCAGTTTTAGACTAGCGGGTTTGAATTACCACAATGAGCAGTTCTTC.

The CDR3 spells CASSLTSGSFGVNEQYF. CDR3 coding DNA: TGCGCCAGCAGCCTGACTAGCGGGAGTTTCGGCGTGAACGAGCAGTACTTC. The chain uses TRBV5-1 and TRBJ2-7; 12 positions agree with TRBD2. Unmatched junction bases numbered 13, after V lost 4 bases and J lost 5 bases. Looked up from germline, CDR1 is SGHRS and CDR2 is YFSETQ. CDR3 length equals 17 residues.

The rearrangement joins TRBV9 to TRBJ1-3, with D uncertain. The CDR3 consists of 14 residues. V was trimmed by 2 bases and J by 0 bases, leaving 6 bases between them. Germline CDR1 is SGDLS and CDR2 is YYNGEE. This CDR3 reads CASSVQSSGNTIYF. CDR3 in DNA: TGTGCCAGCAGCGTCCAGTCCTCTGGAAACACCATATATTTT.

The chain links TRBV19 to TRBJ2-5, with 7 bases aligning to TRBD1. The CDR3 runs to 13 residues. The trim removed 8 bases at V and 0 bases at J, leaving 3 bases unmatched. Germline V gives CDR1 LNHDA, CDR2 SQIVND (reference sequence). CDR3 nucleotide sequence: TGTGCCAGTGCAGGGACAGACCAAGAGACCCAGTACTTC. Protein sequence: CASAGTDQETQYF.